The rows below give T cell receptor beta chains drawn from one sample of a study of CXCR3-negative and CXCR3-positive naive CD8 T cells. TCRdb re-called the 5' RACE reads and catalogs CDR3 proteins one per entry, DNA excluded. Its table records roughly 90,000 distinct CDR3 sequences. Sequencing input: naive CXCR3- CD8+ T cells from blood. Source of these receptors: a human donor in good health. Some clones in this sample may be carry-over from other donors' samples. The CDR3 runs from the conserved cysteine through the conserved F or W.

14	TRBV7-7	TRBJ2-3	CASSHIGATDTQYF
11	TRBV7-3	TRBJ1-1	CASSSGLGTFF
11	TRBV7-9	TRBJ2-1	CASRKEDEQFF
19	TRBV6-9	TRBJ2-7	CASSSGAGGPSRLPYEQYF
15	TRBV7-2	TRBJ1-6	CASSLRQAYNSPLHF
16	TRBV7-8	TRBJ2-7	CASSLGGQGGTYEQYF
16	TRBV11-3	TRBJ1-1	CASSLGQGAPNTEAFF
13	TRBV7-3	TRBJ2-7	CASSLNRGREQYF
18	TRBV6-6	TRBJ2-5	CASSYPGQGETLWQTQYF
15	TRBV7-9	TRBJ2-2	CASSLASGESGELFF
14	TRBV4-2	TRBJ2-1	CASSQVANSNEQFF
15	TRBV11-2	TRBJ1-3	CASSQQGYSGNTIYF
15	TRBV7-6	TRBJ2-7	CASSLAGGNSYEQYF
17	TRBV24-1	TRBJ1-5	CATSAGQGGWDNQPQHF
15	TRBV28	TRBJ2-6	CASSLRGSGANVLTF
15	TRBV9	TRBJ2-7	CASSPSGDGSYEQYF
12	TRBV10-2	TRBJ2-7	CASSDLGREQYF
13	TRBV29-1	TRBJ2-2	CSVGATNTGELFF
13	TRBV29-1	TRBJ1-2	CSDLDRANYGYTF
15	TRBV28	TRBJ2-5	CASSSRATLTETQYF
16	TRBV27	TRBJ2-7	CASSLSRDTTTYEQYF
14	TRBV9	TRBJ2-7	CASSVAGLSYEQYF
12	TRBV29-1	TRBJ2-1	CSVEPGSLKQFF
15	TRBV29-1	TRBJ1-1	CSVAGGVNFNAEAFF
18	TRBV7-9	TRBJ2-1	CASSPSTPGQGPYNEQFF
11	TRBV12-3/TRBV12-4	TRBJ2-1	CATHQSGEHFF
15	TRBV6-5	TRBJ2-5	CASSYGGLAGETQYF
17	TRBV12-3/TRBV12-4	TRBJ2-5	CASSLSGDRVIRETQYF
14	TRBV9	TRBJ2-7	CASSVEDSGYEQYF
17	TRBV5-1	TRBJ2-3	CASSLAPGTAGTDTQYF
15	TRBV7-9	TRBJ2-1	CASRTRQGTYNEQFF
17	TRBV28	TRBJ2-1	CASSHRGSGANNNEQFF
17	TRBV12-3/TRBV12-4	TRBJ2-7	CASSSGTGITSSYEQYF
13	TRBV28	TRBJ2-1	CASSFDRWNEQFF
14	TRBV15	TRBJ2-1	CATGGDSTYNEQFF
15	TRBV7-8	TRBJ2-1	CASSLGIGAADEQFF
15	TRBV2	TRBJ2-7	CATIRMTAPGYEQYF
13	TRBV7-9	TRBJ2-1	CASSRGQDNEQFF
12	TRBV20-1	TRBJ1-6	CSAEEYNSPLHF
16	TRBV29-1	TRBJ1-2	CSVEGRDRVSNYGYTF
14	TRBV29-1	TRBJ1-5	CSGGTADMYQPQHF
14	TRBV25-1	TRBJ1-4	CASSEYRTSEKLFF
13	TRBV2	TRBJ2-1	CASLAGTDNEQFF
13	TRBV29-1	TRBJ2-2	CSAIRATTGELFF
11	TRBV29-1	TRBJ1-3	CSVESGNTIYF
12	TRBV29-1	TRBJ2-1	CSVAGYYNEQFF
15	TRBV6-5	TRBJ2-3	CASRTWAGTGDTQYF
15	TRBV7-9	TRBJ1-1	CASGIPGGPNTEAFF
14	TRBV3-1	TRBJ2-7	CASSQDGFSYEQYF
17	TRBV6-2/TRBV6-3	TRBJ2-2	CASSPRGAHANTGELFF
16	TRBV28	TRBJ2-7	CASSSPRVVGPGEQYF
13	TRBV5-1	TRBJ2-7	CASSLGVNYEQYF
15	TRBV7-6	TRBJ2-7	CASSPGTGPTYEQYF
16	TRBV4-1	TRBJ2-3	CASRLETTGTTDTQYF
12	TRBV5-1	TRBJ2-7	CASSLGDREQYF
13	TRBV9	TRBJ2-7	CASSQGGVSRQYF
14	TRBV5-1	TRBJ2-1	CASSFGQGIDEQFF
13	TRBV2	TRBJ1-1	CASVRAGNTEAFF
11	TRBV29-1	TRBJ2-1	CSVQASHEQFF